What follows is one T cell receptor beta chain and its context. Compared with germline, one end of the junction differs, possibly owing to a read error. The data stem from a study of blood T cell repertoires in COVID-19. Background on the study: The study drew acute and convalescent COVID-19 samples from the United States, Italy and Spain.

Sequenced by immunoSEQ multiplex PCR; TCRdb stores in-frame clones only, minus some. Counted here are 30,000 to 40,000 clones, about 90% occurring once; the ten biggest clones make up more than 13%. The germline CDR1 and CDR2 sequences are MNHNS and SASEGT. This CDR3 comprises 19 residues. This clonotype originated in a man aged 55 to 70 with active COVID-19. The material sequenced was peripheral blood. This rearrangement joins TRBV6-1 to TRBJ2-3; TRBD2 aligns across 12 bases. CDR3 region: CASTEASGRASRLGDTQYF. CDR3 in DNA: TGTGCCAGCACTGAAGCTAGCGGGAGGGCCTCGAGGTTAGGAGATACGCAGTATTTT.